Listed here are 12 T cell receptor beta chains from one sample, sequenced in a study of blood T cell repertoires in COVID-19. Sequenced by immunoSEQ multiplex PCR; TCRdb stores in-frame clones only, minus some. The sample comprises about 300,000 clones, 80% to 90% of which are singletons, and about 5% rests with the top ten. Sample: peripheral blood. Every receptor here comes from a man aged 35-49 years with acute or convalescent COVID-19.

Remarks on this clone: The junction differs from germline at one of its ends, possibly a read error. V usage is TRBV5-1 and J usage is TRBJ2-3; TRBD1 aligns across 12 bases. This CDR3 has 16 residues. Germline loops: CDR1 SGHRS, CDR2 YFSETQ. CDR3 nucleotides: TGCGCCAGCACCTTGGGACAGGGGGCCCACACAGATACGCAGTATTTT. Translating gives CASTLGQGAHTDTQYF.

The V gene is TRBV3-1 (or the pseudogene TRBV3-2), the J gene TRBJ2-7; D may be TRBD1 (6 bases). Germline-derived CDR1 and CDR2 are LGHDT and YNNKEL (reference sequence). Trimming stripped 4 bases from V and 2 bases from J, with 9 bases between. The CDR3 has 13 residues. This CDR3 is CASSLRGTYEQYF. In nucleotides, the CDR3 is TGTGCCAGCAGCCTCAGGGGAACCTACGAGCAGTACTTC.

The gene calls are TRBV7-3 and TRBJ1-1; D uncertain. Per germline, CDR1 SGHTA and CDR2 FQGTGA. The length of the CDR3 is 13 residues. V gave up 1 base and J gave up 7 bases, with 10 bases separating them. The CDR3 sequence is CASSLNTGLEAFF. The CDR3 DNA is TGTGCCAGCAGCTTAAATACTGGACTTGAAGCTTTCTTT.

The chain uses TRBV2 and TRBJ1-2; 8 bases are a match to TRBD1. The germline V gene has CDR1 SNHLY and CDR2 FYNNEI. This CDR3 contains 13 residues. With 4 bases clipped from V and 8 bases from J, the junction kept 6 bases outside the gene matches. The CDR3 loop reads CASSVQGEGGYTF. Written as DNA, the CDR3 is TGTGCCAGCAGTGTACAGGGGGAAGGCGGCTACACCTTC.

The CDR3 reads CAINPGQGRTDTQYF. The CDR3, as DNA: TGTGCCATCAATCCGGGACAGGGAAGGACAGATACGCAGTATTTT. The chain combines TRBV10-3 with TRBJ2-3, with 9 bases identical to TRBD1. Germline V gives CDR1 ENHRY, CDR2 SYGVKD. Trimming took 7 bases from V and 3 from J; bases not matched to a gene: 8. The CDR3 consists of 15 residues.

The chain has TRBV5-1 and TRBJ1-1, with D tentatively TRBD1 (6 bases). Trimming removed 5 bases at V and 2 bases at J, with 13 bases between. Per germline, CDR1 SGHRS and CDR2 YFSETQ. This CDR3 has 14 amino acids. CDR3 loop: CASSFGQINTEAFF. CDR3 sequence (DNA): TGCGCCAGCAGTTTCGGACAGATCAACACTGAAGCTTTCTTT.

The V call is TRBV29-1, the J call TRBJ1-4; 8 nucleotides align to TRBD1. The CDR3 totals 15 residues. J was trimmed by 5 bases and V by 5 bases; bases with no gene match: 10. Looked up from germline, CDR1 is SQVTM and CDR2 is ANQGSEA. CDR3 region: CSVYGGQAGNEKLFF. Here the CDR3 DNA reads TGCAGCGTTTACGGGGGACAGGCAGGCAATGAAAAACTGTTTTTT.

This chain joins TRBV19 and TRBJ2-7; the match to TRBD2 covers 10 bases. The CDR3 extends over 15 amino acids. The trim removed 6 bases at V and 0 bases at J, leaving 5 bases unmatched. The germline V gene encodes CDR1 LNHDA and CDR2 SQIVND (reference sequence). This CDR3 reads CASRTSGSLSYEQYF. The CDR3 coding sequence is TGTGCCAGTAGGACTAGCGGGTCCCTCTCCTACGAGCAGTACTTC.

With respect to this clone: Its ends do not fully match the called genes, so a read error is possible. The chain has TRBV11-1 and TRBJ2-3; 11 nucleotides line up with TRBD2. Looked up from germline, CDR1 is SGHAT and CDR2 is FQDESV (reference sequence). The CDR3 totals 14 residues. The CDR3 is CASNLGASGGPPYF. The CDR3 DNA sequence: TGTGCCAGCAACTTAGGGGCTAGCGGGGGGCCCCCGTATTTT. Supplemented by reference TRBV11-1 and TRBJ2-3, the full variable domain reads EAEVAQSPRYKITEKSQAVAFWCDPISGHATLYWYRQILGQGPELLVQFQDESVVDDSQLPKDRFSAERLKGVDSTLKIQPAELGDSAMYLCASNLGASGGPPYFGPGTRLTVL.

The chain employs TRBV2 and TRBJ1-1, with a weak D call TRBD1 (5 bases). This CDR3 region has 15 residues. From germline, CDR1 is SNHLY and CDR2 FYNNEI. V lost 7 bases to trimming and J lost 1 base, with 16 bases between them. In nucleotides, the CDR3 is TGTGCCAGCACGTCCTGGGGGGTAGGGAACACTGAAGCTTTCTTT. Its translation is CASTSWGVGNTEAFF.

The chain employs TRBV2 and TRBJ2-5; 7 bases line up with TRBD1. Germline assignment: CDR1 SNHLY and CDR2 FYNNEI. V dropped 7 bases and J dropped 1; count of bases not matched to a gene: 3. The CDR3 is 13 amino acids. The CDR3 region has the DNA TGTGCCAGCATTGGGACAGCCCAAGAGACCCAGTACTTC. Translation gives CASIGTAQETQYF.

This clone was picked up a small number of times. The rearrangement joins TRBV30 to TRBJ2-7; D perhaps matches TRBD1 (5 bases). Germline CDR1 GTSNPN, CDR2 SVGIG (reference sequence). This CDR3 contains 14 residues. The ends were cut back, 3 bases at V and 0 bases at J, with 12 bases in the middle. CDR3 region: CAWSDRFPSYEQYF. CDR3 bases: TGTGCCTGGAGCGACAGATTTCCCTCCTACGAGCAGTACTTC. The full variable domain, rest sourced from reference TRBV30 and TRBJ2-7, is SQTIHQWPATLVQPVGSPLSLECTVEGTSNPNLYWYRQAAGRGLQLLFYSVGIGQISSEVPQNLSASRPQDRQFILSSKKLLLSDSGFYLCAWSDRFPSYEQYFGPGTRLTVT.